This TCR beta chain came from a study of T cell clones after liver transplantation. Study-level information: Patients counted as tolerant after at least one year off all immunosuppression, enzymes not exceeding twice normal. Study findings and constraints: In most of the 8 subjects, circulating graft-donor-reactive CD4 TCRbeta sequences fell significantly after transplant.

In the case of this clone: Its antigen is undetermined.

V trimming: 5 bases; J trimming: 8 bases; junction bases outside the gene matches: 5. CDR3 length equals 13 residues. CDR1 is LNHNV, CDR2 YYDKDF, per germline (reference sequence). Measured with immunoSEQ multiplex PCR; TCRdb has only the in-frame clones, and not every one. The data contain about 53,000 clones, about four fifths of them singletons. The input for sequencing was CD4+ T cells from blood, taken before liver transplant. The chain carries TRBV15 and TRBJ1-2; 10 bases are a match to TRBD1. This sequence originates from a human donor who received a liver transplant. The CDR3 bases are TGTGCCACCAGCGGGGGACAGGGGAACGGCTACACCTTC. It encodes CATSGGQGNGYTF.